Listed below are T cell receptor beta chains from one sample, sequenced in a study of sequential checkpoint blockade in melanoma. The method was immunoSEQ multiplex PCR; TCRdb's version includes in-frame clones alone and lacks a portion of them. The repertoire consists of about 6,100 clones, with roughly 50% occurring once and the leading ten covering roughly a sixth. Sequences were derived from CD8+ T cells sorted from blood (inferred from file names), sampled from a patient given nivolumab and ipilimumab in sequence. The source of these receptors is a human donor with melanoma. Each CDR3 is given with its conserved first and last residue.

TRBV5-1	TRBJ2-5	CASSLLAGVEQETQYF
TRBV15	TRBJ2-1	CATSARDTLYNEQFF
TRBV11-3	TRBJ2-7	CASSDALAGGPYEQYF
TRBV7-9	TRBJ2-2	CAIPGTANTGELFF
TRBV14	TRBJ2-7	CASSQLAGRTYEQYF
TRBV27	TRBJ1-1	CASSLSAHSFTEAFF
TRBV6-1	TRBJ2-2	CASSIAGDTGELFF
TRBV5-5	TRBJ2-1	CASSLASGSNEQFF
TRBV7-9	TRBJ2-1	CASSLVGLAVGNEQFF
TRBV2	TRBJ2-3	CASSGRTSGGAEADTQYF
TRBV27	TRBJ2-1	CASSLRGQGYNEQFF
TRBV7-6	TRBJ2-7	CASSLSGRGNSEQYF
TRBV27	TRBJ1-6	CASSLRDRETPF